This is a list of T cell receptor beta chains from one sample in a study of CD8+ T cells in alopecia areata. Sequencing used immunoSEQ multiplex PCR; TCRdb keeps in-frame clones, though not all of them. The table records about 180,000 clones, roughly 70% of them present only once. The sample here was CD8+ T cells sorted from blood, taken at week 0. Receptors were obtained from a human donor with alopecia areata. Both conserved end residues are part of each CDR3. Fields, in order: D gene, J gene, V gene, clone size, CDR3 DNA, CDR3 protein. A D gene is named only where the DNA matches it firmly. The listing skips clone size in some rows; elsewhere it reads once, few, many or a size class.

D: -; J: TRBJ2-3; V: TRBV30; size: few; DNA: TGTGCCTGGAGTCTGTCTAGCATTGGCACAGATACGCAGTATTTT; CDR3: CAWSLSSIGTDTQYF
D: -; J: TRBJ1-1; V: TRBV30; size: -; DNA: TGTGCCTGGAGTGGTCCCCGGGGAGCTTTCTTT; CDR3: CAWSGPRGAFF
D: -; J: TRBJ2-1; V: TRBV14; size: few; DNA: TGTGCCAGCAGCCAACTTGACAGGACCTACAATGAGCAGTTCTTC; CDR3: CASSQLDRTYNEQFF
D: TRBD1; J: TRBJ2-1; V: TRBV27; size: -; DNA: TGTGCCAGCACCCGGACAGGGGAGTACAATGAGCAGTTCTTC; CDR3: CASTRTGEYNEQFF
D: -; J: TRBJ2-3; V: TRBV9; size: few; DNA: TGTGCCAGCAGCGTAGTTGGGGGCCTGACAGATACGCAGTATTTT; CDR3: CASSVVGGLTDTQYF
D: -; J: TRBJ2-5; V: TRBV4-1; size: -; DNA: TGCGCCAGCAGCCAACAGGGGGGGACCCAGTACTTC; CDR3: CASSQQGGTQYF
D: TRBD1; J: TRBJ1-2; V: TRBV13; size: few; DNA: TGTGCCAGCAGCTCAGGGACAGGCAGAAACTATGGCTACACCTTC; CDR3: CASSSGTGRNYGYTF
D: -; J: TRBJ2-7; V: TRBV5-1; size: -; DNA: TGCGCCAGCAGCTTCGACAGTTACGAGCAGTACTTC; CDR3: CASSFDSYEQYF
D: -; J: TRBJ1-2; V: TRBV7-9; size: few; DNA: TGTGCCAGCAGCTTGGGGACCCAGGGTGGGTATGGCTACACCTTC; CDR3: CASSLGTQGGYGYTF
D: -; J: TRBJ2-1; V: TRBV29-1; size: -; DNA: TGCAGCGTAGAGGGACTCGGCTCCTACAATGAGCAGTTCTTC; CDR3: CSVEGLGSYNEQFF
D: TRBD1; J: TRBJ1-2; V: TRBV27; size: -; DNA: TGTGCCAGCAGTCCCGGACAGGGTGTGGGCTACACCTTC; CDR3: CASSPGQGVGYTF
D: -; J: TRBJ1-4; V: TRBV30; size: few; DNA: TGTGCCTGGAGTGTCGCCAGGGGAGGCGAAAAACTGTTTTTT; CDR3: CAWSVARGGEKLFF
D: -; J: TRBJ2-7; V: TRBV29-1; size: -; DNA: TGCAGCGTTGAGGTCGGCCTCTCCTACGAGCAGTACTTC; CDR3: CSVEVGLSYEQYF
D: -; J: TRBJ1-5; V: TRBV5-1; size: -; DNA: TGCGCCAGCAGCTTGGGGGGTAGCAATCAGCCCCAGCATTTT; CDR3: CASSLGGSNQPQHF
D: -; J: TRBJ1-2; V: TRBV27; size: -; DNA: TGTGCCAGCAGCGATAACTATGGCTACACCTTC; CDR3: CASSDNYGYTF
D: -; J: TRBJ2-5; V: TRBV13; size: -; DNA: TGTGCCAGCAGTTCCGGAGATCAAGAGACCCAGTACTTC; CDR3: CASSSGDQETQYF
D: TRBD2; J: TRBJ2-3; V: TRBV2; size: -; DNA: TGTGCCAGCAGTGAAGGGCGGGGGGACACAGATACGCAGTATTTT; CDR3: CASSEGRGDTDTQYF
D: -; J: TRBJ1-5; V: TRBV5-1; size: -; DNA: TGCGCCAGCAGCCGTGGGGGGATCGGACAGCCCCAGCATTTT; CDR3: CASSRGGIGQPQHF
D: TRBD1; J: TRBJ1-2; V: TRBV12-5; size: -; DNA: TGTGCTAGTGGTACCCCGGACAGGGGTCGTGGCTACACCTTC; CDR3: CASGTPDRGRGYTF
D: -; J: TRBJ1-5; V: TRBV30; size: few; DNA: TGTGCCTGGAGTCCCGGGACTTACAATCAGCCCCAGCATTTT; CDR3: CAWSPGTYNQPQHF
D: TRBD1; J: TRBJ2-7; V: TRBV15; size: -; DNA: TGTGCCACGTGTGCACAGGGGTCCTACGAGCAGTACTTC; CDR3: CATCAQGSYEQYF
D: TRBD1; J: TRBJ2-7; V: TRBV7-9; size: -; DNA: TGTGCCAGCAGCGATGACAGGGGGAGATCCTACGAGCAGTACTTC; CDR3: CASSDDRGRSYEQYF
D: -; J: TRBJ2-7; V: TRBV30; size: -; DNA: TGTGCCTGGAGGAGGGACGGGCACTACGAGCAGTACTTC; CDR3: CAWRRDGHYEQYF